Listed here are 14 T cell receptor beta chains from one sample, sequenced in a study of CD4 T cells in relation to SARS-CoV-2 and coronaviruses (dated by TCRdb to the early 2020s). CD4+ T cells from unexposed donors were collected before the COVID-19 pandemic (2011-2018). The library was produced with the immunoSEQ multiplex PCR assay. The table was pulled from immuneACCESS by TCRdb, which kept in-frame rearrangements only. Such tables lose some clones; where checked, under half of the loss comes from unresolved V genes, and the rest has no known cause. Within this sample are about 59,000 clones, with roughly 88% of them counted one time only. The ten largest make up about 1.5% of the sample. Sequencing used memory CD4+ T cells from PBMCs. In the paper's terms, the cell subset or site label means: memory (non-naive) CD4+ T cells. The receptors were sampled from a human donor in good health.

The chain employs TRBV18 and TRBJ2-5; 11 positions agree with TRBD1. CDR3 size: 17 residues. The V gene's germline CDR1 is KGHSH and CDR2 LQKENI. V lost 2 bases to trimming and J lost 5 bases; unmatched junction nucleotides: 10. In nucleotides, the CDR3 is TGTGCCAGCTCACCATACCGGACAGGGGGCGCCAGGGAGACCCAGTACTTC. This translates into CASSPYRTGGARETQYF.

This chain joins TRBV28 and TRBJ1-5; D is unresolved. Between the trimmed V and J ends, which lost 6 bases and 2 bases, there was a span of 17 bases. CDR1 and CDR2 (germline): MDHEN, SYDVKM. CDR3 length: 16 residues. CDR3: CASSHRSPQGNQPQHF. The CDR3 DNA follows: TGTGCCAGCAGCCACCGTTCACCCCAAGGCAATCAGCCCCAGCATTTT.

The J gene is TRBJ2-3, the V gene TRBV28; D is unclear. CDR3 length: 13 residues. Germline V lookup: CDR1 MDHEN, CDR2 SYDVKM. V was trimmed by 2 bases and J by 7 bases, leaving 10 bases between them. In nucleotides, the CDR3 is TGTGCCAGCAGTTTAACTCAGCTCCATACGCAGTATTTT. Amino acids: CASSLTQLHTQYF.

This chain links TRBV27 with TRBJ1-1; 7 nucleotides agree with TRBD1. Germline V gene lookup returns CDR1 MNHEY and CDR2 SMNVEV (reference sequence). J lost 2 bases, V lost 7 bases, and 4 bases had no gene match. The CDR3 is 13 amino acids. The CDR3: CASNRQGNTEAFF. CDR3 coding DNA: TGTGCCAGCAACAGACAGGGAAACACTGAAGCTTTCTTT.

This chain joins TRBV18 and TRBJ2-3; 7 bases match TRBD2. Germline loops: CDR1 KGHSH, CDR2 LQKENI. J lost 1 base, V lost 0 bases, and 4 bases had no gene match. The CDR3 is 16 residues long. Here the CDR3 reads CASSPPVTSGTDTQYF. CDR3 sequence (DNA): TGTGCCAGCTCACCACCGGTAACTAGCGGCACAGATACGCAGTATTTT.

This rearrangement joins TRBV28 to TRBJ1-5; TRBD1 agrees at 10 bases. In germline, CDR1 is MDHEN, CDR2 SYDVKM. There are 16 residues in the CDR3. V was clipped by 1 base and J by 6 bases; unmatched bases: 6. CDR3 DNA: TGTGCCAGCAGTTTATTAGGGACAGGGGATCTTCAGCCCCAGCATTTT. Protein: CASSLLGTGDLQPQHF.

This clone was seen just once. This chain links TRBV19 with TRBJ2-1; 7 positions match TRBD2. Germline V CDR1 and CDR2: LNHDA, SQIVND (reference sequence). Trimming removed 3 bases from V and 6 bases from J; junction bases left unmatched: 8. The CDR3 has 15 residues. The CDR3 DNA sequence: TGTGCCAGTAGTATTCAAGCGGGACCGACCAATGAGCAGTTCTTC. Its translation: CASSIQAGPTNEQFF.

This chain links TRBV28 with TRBJ1-2; D not certain. With 5 bases removed from V and 5 bases from J, the gap between germline ends came to 12 bases. CDR3 length equals 13 residues. CDR1 and CDR2 (germline): MDHEN, SYDVKM. CDR3 amino acids: CASSTPIVYGYTF. CDR3 DNA sequence: TGTGCCAGCAGTACCCCGATTGTTTATGGCTACACCTTC.

The rearrangement links TRBV5-6 to TRBJ2-5; D might be TRBD2 (6 bases). Germline CDR1 is SGHDT and CDR2 is YYEEEE. This CDR3 region has 14 residues. Trimming shortened V by 1 base and J by 3 bases, and 10 bases separated the two germline ends. The CDR3 region is CASSLLATKETQYF. The CDR3 DNA sequence: TGTGCCAGCAGCTTGCTAGCGACGAAAGAGACCCAGTACTTC.

The CDR3 sequence: CASRVPGQGAHEQYF. In DNA form, the CDR3 reads TGTGCCAGCAGAGTACCGGGACAGGGGGCGCATGAGCAGTACTTC. The gene calls are TRBV28 and TRBJ2-7; 12 bases line up with TRBD1. V gave up 6 bases and J gave up 7 bases; unmatched junction bases: 10. CDR1 and CDR2 from the germline V gene are MDHEN and SYDVKM. The CDR3 extends over 15 amino acids.

The rearrangement uses TRBV3-1 (or the pseudogene TRBV3-2) and TRBJ2-1, with a weak D call TRBD2 (6 bases). The V end was cut by 4 bases, the J end by 3 bases, with 13 bases between. CDR1 and CDR2 (germline): LGHDT, YNNKEL (reference sequence). This CDR3 has 15 amino acids. CDR3 region: CASSPAGGNYNEQFF. The CDR3 DNA is TGTGCCAGCAGCCCGGCGGGCGGGAACTACAATGAGCAGTTCTTC.

CDR3 in amino acids: CSAIRGYGYTF. The CDR3 region has the DNA TGCAGTGCTATCAGGGGTTATGGCTACACCTTC. The chain joins TRBV20-1 to TRBJ1-2; perhaps TRBD1 as D (6 bases). V shed 4 bases and J shed 5 bases, with 8 bases lying between them. The CDR3 runs to 11 residues. Germline V CDR1 and CDR2: DFQATT, SNEGSKA (reference sequence).

The chain is built from TRBV28 and TRBJ2-2; 11 bases map to TRBD1. CDR1 MDHEN and CDR2 SYDVKM come from the germline V gene. CDR3 length: 20 residues. The trim removed 6 bases at V and 5 bases at J, leaving 20 bases unmatched. CDR3 nucleotides: TGTGCCAGCAGGAACAGGAGGACAGGGGGCCCCCCATGGGGAACCGGGGAGCTGTTTTTT. This sequence encodes CASRNRRTGGPPWGTGELFF.

This clone showed up just a few times. This chain uses TRBV3-1 (or the pseudogene TRBV3-2) with TRBJ2-7, with D unclear. The V end was cut by 4 bases, the J end by 3 bases, with 10 bases between. CDR1 LGHDT and CDR2 YNNKEL come from the germline V gene (reference sequence). This CDR3 spans 13 amino acids. Written as DNA, the CDR3 is TGTGCCAGCAGCCTAGCCAAGAACTACGAGCAGTACTTC. It specifies CASSLAKNYEQYF.